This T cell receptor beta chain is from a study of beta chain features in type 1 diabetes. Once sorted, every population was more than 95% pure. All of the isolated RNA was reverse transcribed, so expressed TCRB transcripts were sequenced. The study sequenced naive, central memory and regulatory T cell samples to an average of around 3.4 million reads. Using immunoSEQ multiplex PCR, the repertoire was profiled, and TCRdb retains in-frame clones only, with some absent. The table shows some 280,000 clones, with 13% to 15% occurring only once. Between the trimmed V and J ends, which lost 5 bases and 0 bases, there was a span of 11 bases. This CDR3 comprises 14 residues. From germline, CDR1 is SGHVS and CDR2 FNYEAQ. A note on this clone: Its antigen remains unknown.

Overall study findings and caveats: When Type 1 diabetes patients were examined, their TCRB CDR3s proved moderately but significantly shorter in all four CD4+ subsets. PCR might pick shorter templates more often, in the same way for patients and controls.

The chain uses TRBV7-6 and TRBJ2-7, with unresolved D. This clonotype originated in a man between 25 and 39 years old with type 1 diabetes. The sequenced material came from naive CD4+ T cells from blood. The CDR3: CASSPTQDSYEQYF. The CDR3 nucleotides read TGTGCCAGCAGCCCCACCCAGGACTCCTACGAGCAGTACTTC.